This T cell receptor (beta chain) is from a study of T cells in Graves' hyperthyroidism and ophthalmopathy. This CDR3 comprises 19 residues. CDR1 is MNHEY, CDR2 SMNVEV, per germline (reference sequence). The V gene end was trimmed by 5 bases and the J gene end by 0 bases; junction bases not matched to a gene: 11. This clonotype has more than one count but fewer than ten. Amplification yielded TCR beta CDR3 regions, with RNA transcripts as the source. Using the HTBI primer set, a first-round RT-PCR was run on the TCR CDR3. TCRdb reprocessed the multiplex PCR reads via MiXCR and lists one record per CDR3 protein. The table lists roughly 750,000 distinct CDR3 sequences, around 15% of them singletons, with over 7.5% in the top ten.

Sequences were obtained from blood. This clonotype originated in a man aged 18-30 years with Graves' hyperthyroidism. The rearrangement uses TRBV27 and TRBJ2-7, with 15 bases lining up with TRBD2. The CDR3 loop is CASSPRRGTSGRLSYEQYF. CDR3 DNA: TGTGCCAGCAGTCCCCGCCGGGGGACTAGCGGGAGGCTCTCCTACGAGCAGTACTTC.